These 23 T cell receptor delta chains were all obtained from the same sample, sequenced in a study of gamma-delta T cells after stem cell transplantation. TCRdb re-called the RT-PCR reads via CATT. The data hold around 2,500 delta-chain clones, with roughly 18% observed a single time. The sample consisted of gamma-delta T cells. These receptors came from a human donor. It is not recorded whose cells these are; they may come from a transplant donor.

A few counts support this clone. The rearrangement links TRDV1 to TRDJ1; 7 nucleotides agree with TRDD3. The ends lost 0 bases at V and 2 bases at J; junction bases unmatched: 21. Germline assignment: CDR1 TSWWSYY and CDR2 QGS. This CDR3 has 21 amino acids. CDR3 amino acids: CALGELYRHYGYAQMTDKLIF. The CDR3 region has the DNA TGTGCTCTTGGGGAACTCTACAGGCATTACGGATACGCGCAAATGACCGATAAACTCATCTTT.

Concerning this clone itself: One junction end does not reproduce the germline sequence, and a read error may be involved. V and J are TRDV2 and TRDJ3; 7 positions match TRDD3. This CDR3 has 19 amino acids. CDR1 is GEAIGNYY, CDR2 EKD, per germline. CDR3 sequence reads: CACDTLGAPLSLDTRQMFF. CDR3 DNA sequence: TGTGCCTGTGACACCCTGGGGGCGCCCCTCTCCTTGGACACCCGACAGATGTTTTTC.

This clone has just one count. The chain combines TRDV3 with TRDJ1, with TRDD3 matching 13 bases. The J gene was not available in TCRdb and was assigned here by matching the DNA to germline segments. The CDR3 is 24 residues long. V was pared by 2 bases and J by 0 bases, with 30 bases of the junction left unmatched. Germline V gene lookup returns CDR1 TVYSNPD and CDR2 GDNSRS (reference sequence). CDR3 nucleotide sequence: TGTGCCTTTGTTAGGTTGCCTACCAACTCAAGTAACTGGGGGATACGCCGATACACCGATAAACTCATCTTT. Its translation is CAFVRLPTNSSNWGIRRYTDKLIF.

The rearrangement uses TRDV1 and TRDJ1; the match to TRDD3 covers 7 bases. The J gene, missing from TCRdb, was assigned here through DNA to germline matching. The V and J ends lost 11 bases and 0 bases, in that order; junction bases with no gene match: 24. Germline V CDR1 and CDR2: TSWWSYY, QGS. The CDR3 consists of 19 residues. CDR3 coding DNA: TGTGCTATTAGGGTAAAGTTTCCTGGGGGGGTATTGTACACCGATAAACTCATCTTT. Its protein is CAIRVKFPGGVLYTDKLIF.

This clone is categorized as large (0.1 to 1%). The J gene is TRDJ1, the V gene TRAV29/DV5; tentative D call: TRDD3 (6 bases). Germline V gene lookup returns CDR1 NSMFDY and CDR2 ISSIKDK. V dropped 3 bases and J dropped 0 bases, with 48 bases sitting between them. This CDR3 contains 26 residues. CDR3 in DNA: TGTGCAGCAATCAACAAACCCCGTGGGGGTTCAAGGAGGGAAGAGATTCCCCCAACGTACACCGATAAACTCATCTTT. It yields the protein CAAINKPRGGSRREEIPPTYTDKLIF. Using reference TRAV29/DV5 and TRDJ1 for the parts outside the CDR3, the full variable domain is DQQVKQNSPSLSVQEGRISILNCDYTNSMFDYFLWYKKYPAEGPTFLISISSIKDKNEDGRFTVFLNKSAKHLSLHIVPSQPGDSAVYFCAAINKPRGGSRREEIPPTYTDKLIFGKGTRVTVEP.

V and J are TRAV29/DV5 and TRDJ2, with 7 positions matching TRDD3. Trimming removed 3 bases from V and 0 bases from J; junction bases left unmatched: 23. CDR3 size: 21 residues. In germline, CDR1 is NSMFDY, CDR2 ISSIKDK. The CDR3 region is CAATTRWGNWGTTALTAQLFF. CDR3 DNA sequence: TGTGCAGCAACCACTAGATGGGGAAATTGGGGGACCACCGCTTTGACAGCACAACTCTTCTTT.

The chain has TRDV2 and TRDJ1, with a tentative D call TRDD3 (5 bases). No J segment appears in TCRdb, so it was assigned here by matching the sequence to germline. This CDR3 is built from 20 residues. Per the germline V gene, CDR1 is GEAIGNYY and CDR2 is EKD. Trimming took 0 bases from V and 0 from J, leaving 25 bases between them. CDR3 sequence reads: CACDTGGRVDRASYTDKLIF. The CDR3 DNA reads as TGTGCCTGTGACACCGGGGGCAGGGTGGACCGGGCCTCGTACACCGATAAACTCATCTTT.

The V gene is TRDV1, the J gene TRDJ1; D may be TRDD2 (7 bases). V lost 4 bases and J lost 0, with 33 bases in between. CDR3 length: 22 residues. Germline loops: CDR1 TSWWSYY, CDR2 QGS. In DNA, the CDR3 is TGTGCTCTTGGGGTGCTTTCCTTTCCTACGATAGGGGGAAATACGTACACCGATAAACTCATCTTT. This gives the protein CALGVLSFPTIGGNTYTDKLIF.

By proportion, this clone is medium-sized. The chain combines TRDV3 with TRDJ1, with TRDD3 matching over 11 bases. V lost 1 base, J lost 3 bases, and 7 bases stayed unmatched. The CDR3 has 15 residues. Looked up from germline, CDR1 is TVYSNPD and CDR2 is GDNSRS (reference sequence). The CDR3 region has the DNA TGTGCCTTTACTGGGGGATACCTCACCTCCGATAAACTCATCTTT. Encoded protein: CAFTGGYLTSDKLIF.

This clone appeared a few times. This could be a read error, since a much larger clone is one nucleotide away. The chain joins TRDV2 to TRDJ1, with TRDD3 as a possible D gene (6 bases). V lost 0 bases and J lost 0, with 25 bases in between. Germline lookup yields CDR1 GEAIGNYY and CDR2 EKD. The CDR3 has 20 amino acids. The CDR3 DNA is TGTGCCTGTGACACCGTGGGCCAGGGGGACCGTGCCTCGTACACCGATAAACTCATCTTT. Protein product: CACDTVGQGDRASYTDKLIF.

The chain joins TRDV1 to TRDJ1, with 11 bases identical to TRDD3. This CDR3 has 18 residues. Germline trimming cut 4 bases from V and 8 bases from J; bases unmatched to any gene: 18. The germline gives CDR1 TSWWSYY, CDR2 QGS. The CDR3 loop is CALGVPGLPTDWGIKLIF. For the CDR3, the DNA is TGTGCTCTTGGGGTTCCCGGCCTTCCTACGGACTGGGGGATAAAACTCATCTTT.

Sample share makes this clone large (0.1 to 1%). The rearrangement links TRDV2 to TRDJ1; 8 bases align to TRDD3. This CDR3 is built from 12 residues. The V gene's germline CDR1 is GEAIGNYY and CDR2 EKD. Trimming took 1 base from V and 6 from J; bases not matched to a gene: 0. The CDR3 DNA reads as TGTGCCTGTGACACTGGGGGATATAAACTCATCTTT. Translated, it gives CACDTGGYKLIF.

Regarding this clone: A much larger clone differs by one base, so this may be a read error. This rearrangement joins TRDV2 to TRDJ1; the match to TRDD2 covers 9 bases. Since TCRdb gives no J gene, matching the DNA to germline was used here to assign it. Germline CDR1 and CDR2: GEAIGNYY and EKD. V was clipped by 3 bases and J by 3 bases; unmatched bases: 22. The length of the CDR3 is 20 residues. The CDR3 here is CACDPAPSYSNRLGSDKLIF. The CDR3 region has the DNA TGTGCCTGTGACCCGGCCCCTTCCTACAGCAATCGACTGGGTTCCGATAAACTCATCTTT.

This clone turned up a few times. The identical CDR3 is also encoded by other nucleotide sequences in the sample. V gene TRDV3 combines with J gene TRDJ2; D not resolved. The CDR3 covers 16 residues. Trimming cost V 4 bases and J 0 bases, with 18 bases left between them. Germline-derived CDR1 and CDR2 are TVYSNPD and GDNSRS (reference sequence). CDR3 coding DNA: TGTGCCTCCAGAAGTTTACCGCGTCCTTTGACAGCACAACTCTTCTTT. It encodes CASRSLPRPLTAQLFF.

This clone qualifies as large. The CDR3 sequence is CACDTLNGGYGNLTAQLFF. Here the CDR3 DNA reads TGTGCCTGTGACACGTTAAATGGGGGATACGGGAATTTGACAGCACAACTCTTCTTT. This chain links TRDV2 with TRDJ2, with TRDD3 matching 11 bases. The junction had 10 bases not matched to a gene; V was cut back by 1 base and J by 1 base. From germline, CDR1 is GEAIGNYY and CDR2 EKD. CDR3 length: 19 residues.

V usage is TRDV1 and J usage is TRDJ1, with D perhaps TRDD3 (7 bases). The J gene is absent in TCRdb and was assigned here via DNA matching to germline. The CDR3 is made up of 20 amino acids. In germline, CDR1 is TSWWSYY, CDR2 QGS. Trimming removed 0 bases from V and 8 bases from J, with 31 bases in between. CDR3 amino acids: CALGELSYPNTGALVGKLIF. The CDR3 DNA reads TGTGCTCTTGGGGAACTCTCCTACCCGAATACTGGGGCCCTAGTAGGGAAACTCATCTTT.

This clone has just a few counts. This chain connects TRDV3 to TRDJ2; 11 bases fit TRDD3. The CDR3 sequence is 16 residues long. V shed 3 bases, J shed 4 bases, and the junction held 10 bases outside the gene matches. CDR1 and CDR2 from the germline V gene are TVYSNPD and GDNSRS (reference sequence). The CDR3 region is CALSYWGILTTAQLFF. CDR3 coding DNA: TGTGCCTTATCGTACTGGGGGATATTGACGACAGCACAACTCTTCTTT.

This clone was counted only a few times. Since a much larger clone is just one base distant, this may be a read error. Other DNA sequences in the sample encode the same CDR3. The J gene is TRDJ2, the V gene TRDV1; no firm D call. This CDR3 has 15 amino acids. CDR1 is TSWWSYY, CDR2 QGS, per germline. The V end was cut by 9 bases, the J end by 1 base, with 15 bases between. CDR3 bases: TGTGCTCTCGGTAAAACATGGAATTTGACAGCACAACTCTTCTTT. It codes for CALGKTWNLTAQLFF.

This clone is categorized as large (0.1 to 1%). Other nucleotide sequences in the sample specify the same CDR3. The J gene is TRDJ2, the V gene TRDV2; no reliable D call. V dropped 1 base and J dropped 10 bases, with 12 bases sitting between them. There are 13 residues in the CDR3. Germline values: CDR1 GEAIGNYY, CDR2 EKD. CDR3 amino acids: CACDTLARGQLFF. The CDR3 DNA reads TGTGCCTGTGACACGTTAGCCCGGGGACAACTCTTCTTT.

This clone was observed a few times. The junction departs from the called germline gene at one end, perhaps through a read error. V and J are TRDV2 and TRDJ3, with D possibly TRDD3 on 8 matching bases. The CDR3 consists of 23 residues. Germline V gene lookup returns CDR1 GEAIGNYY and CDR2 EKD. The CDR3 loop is CAWTPLPPFLSWGSSWDTRRMFF. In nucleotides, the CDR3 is TGTGCCTGGACGCCTCTCCCTCCCTTCCTTAGCTGGGGGAGCTCCTGGGACACCCGACGGATGTTTTTC.

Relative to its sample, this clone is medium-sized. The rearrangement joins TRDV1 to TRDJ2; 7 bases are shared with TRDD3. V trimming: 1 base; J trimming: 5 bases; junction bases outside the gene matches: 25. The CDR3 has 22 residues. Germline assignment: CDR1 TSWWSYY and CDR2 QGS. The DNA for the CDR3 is TGTGCTCTTGGGGAACGGGGACCCAATTCCCGCAATGAGGGGATAGTCACAGCACAACTCTTCTTT. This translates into CALGERGPNSRNEGIVTAQLFF.

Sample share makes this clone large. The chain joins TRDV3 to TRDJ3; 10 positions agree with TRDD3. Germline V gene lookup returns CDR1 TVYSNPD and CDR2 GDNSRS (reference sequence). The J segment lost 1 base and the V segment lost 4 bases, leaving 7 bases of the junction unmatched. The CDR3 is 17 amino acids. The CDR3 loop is CAWLLGDGSWDTRQMFF. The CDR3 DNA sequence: TGTGCCTGGTTACTGGGGGATGGGTCCTGGGACACCCGACAGATGTTTTTC.

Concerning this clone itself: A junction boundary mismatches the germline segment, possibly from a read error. CDR3 loop: CALGETPGLGDTWVTSLTAQLFF. Written as DNA, the CDR3 is TGCGCTCTTGGGGAAACGCCGGGGCTGGGGGATACGTGGGTTACATCTTTGACAGCACAACTCTTCTTT. The chain carries TRDV1 and TRDJ2; 12 bases are a match to TRDD3. TCRdb supplies no J gene; here it was assigned by aligning the nucleotide sequence to germline. From germline, CDR1 is TSWWSYY and CDR2 QGS. The CDR3 length is 23 residues.